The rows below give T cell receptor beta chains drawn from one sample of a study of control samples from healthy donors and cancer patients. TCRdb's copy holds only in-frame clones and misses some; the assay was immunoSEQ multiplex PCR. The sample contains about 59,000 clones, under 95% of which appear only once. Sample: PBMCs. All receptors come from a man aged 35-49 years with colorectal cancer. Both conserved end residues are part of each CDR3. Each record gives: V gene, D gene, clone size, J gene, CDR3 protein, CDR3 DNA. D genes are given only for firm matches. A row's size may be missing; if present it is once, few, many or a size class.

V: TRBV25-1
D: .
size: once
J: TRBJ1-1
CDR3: CASSESGGGTEAFF
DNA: TGTGCCAGCAGTGAATCTGGGGGTGGCACTGAAGCTTTCTTT

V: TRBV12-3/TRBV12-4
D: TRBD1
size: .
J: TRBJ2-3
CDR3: CASSKQGTDTQYF
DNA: TGTGCCAGCAGCAAACAGGGGACAGATACGCAGTATTTT

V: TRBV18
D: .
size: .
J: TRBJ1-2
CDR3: CASSPDVAGGFYGYTF
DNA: TGTGCCAGCTCACCCGACGTTGCGGGGGGCTTCTATGGCTACACCTTC

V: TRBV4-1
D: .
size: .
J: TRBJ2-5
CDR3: CASSQGRGQQTQYF
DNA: TGCGCCAGCAGCCAAGGGCGGGGGCAACAGACCCAGTACTTC

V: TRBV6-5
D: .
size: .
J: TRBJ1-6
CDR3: CASSYDQGLESPLHF
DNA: TGTGCCAGCAGTTACGATCAGGGACTAGAGTCACCCCTCCACTTT

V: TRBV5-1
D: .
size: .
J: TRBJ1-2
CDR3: CASSLAGATVDGYTF
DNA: TGCGCCAGCAGCTTGGCAGGGGCCACCGTTGATGGCTACACCTTC

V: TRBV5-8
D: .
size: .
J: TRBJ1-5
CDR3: CASSLAIGNQPQHF
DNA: TGTGCCAGCAGCTTGGCCATAGGGAATCAGCCCCAGCATTTT

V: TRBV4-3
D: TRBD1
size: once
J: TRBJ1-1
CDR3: CASSQDQFGDSMNTEAFF
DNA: TGCGCCAGCAGCCAAGATCAGTTTGGGGACAGCATGAACACTGAAGCTTTCTTT

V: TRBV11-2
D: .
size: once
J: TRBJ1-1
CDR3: CASSLDRNTEAFF
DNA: TGTGCCAGCAGCTTAGACCGTAACACTGAAGCTTTCTTT

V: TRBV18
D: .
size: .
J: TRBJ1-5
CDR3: CASSPRNQPQHF
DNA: TGTGCCAGCTCACCAAGAAATCAGCCCCAGCATTTT

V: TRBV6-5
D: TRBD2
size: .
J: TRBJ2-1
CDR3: CASWTSGWYNEQFF
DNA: TGTGCCAGTTGGACTAGTGGGTGGTACAATGAGCAGTTCTTC

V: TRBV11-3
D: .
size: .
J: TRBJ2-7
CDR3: CASSSGRTYYEQYF
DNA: TGTGCCAGCAGCTCGGGTCGGACTTACTACGAGCAGTACTTC

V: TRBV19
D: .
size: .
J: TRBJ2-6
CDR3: CASRKGSSGANVLTF
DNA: TGTGCCAGTAGGAAGGGGAGCTCTGGGGCCAACGTCCTGACTTTC

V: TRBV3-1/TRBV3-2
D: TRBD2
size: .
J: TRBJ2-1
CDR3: CASSQRSGGSYNEQFF
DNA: TGTGCCAGCAGCCAACGTAGCGGGGGCTCCTACAATGAGCAGTTCTTC

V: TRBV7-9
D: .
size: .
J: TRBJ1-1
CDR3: CASSPSGGANTEAFF
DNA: TGTGCCAGCAGCCCCTCCGGGGGCGCGAACACTGAAGCTTTCTTT

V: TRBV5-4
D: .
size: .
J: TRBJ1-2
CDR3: CASSSRGGADYGYTF
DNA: TGTGCCAGCAGCTCGCGGGGAGGGGCGGACTATGGCTACACCTTC

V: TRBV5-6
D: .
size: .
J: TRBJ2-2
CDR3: CASSPGTGELFF
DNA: TGTGCCAGCAGCCCAGGCACCGGGGAGCTGTTTTTT

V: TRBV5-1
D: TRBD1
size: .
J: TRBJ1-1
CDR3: CASSYRGENTEAFF
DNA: TGCGCCAGCAGCTACAGGGGGGAGAACACTGAAGCTTTCTTT

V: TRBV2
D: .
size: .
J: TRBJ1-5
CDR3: CASSESGGFTQPQHF
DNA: TGTGCCAGCAGTGAATCGGGAGGGTTTACTCAGCCCCAGCATTTT

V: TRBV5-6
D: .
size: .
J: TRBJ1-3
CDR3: CASSLERFGNTIYF
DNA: TGTGCCAGCAGCTTGGAAAGGTTCGGAAACACCATATATTTT

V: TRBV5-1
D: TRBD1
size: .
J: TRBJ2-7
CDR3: CASSLGQGHEQYF
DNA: TGCGCCAGCAGCTTGGGACAGGGTCACGAGCAGTACTTC

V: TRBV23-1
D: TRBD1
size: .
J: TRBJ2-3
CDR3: CASSQAQGALWCSDTQYF
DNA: TGCGCCAGCAGTCAAGCACAGGGGGCCTTATGGTGCTCAGATACGCAGTATTTT

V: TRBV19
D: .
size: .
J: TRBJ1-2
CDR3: CASSIVGQGPNYGYTF
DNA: TGTGCCAGTAGTATAGTTGGGCAGGGGCCTAACTATGGCTACACCTTC

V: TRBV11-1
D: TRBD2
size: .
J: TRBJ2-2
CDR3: CASSSSGTANTGELFF
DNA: TGTGCCAGCAGCTCCAGCGGGACTGCGAACACCGGGGAGCTGTTTTTT

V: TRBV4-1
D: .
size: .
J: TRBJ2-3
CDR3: CASSQDRTLGTDTQYF
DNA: TGCGCCAGCAGCCAAGATCGCACCCTGGGCACAGATACGCAGTATTTT

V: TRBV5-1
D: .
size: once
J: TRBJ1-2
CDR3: CASSPPGDYGYTF
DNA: TGCGCCAGCAGCCCACCAGGTGACTATGGCTACACCTTC

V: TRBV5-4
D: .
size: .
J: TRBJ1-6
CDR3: CASSPEPTAGYSPLHF
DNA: TGTGCCAGCAGCCCCGAGCCGACTGCTGGGTATTCACCCCTCCACTTT

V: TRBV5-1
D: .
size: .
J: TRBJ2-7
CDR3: CASRGDGRYEQYF
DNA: TGCGCCAGCAGGGGGGACGGCCGCTACGAGCAGTACTTC